Each of the 32 T cell receptor beta chains below was sequenced from the same sample in a study of human T cells and chemical hapten exposure. Time point given: pre-sensitization, week 0. Documented treatment: therapeutic diphenylcyclopropenone sensitization with weekly scalp DPC. From the RACE reads, TCRdb called clonotypes with MiXCR, one entry per CDR3 protein. The sample contains about 110,000 distinct CDR3 sequences, 9% to 15% of which appear only once. Sequenced here: whole blood, sampled in connection with sensitization to the hapten diphenylcyclopropenone (DPC). These receptors all stem from a woman aged 45-65 years with alopecia areata. Some clones in this sample may be carry-over from other donors' samples.

This clonotype turned up a few times. CDR3: CASSLAGDSTDTQYF. CDR3 coding DNA: TGTGCCAGCAGCTTGGCCGGGGACAGCACAGATACGCAGTATTTT. The chain joins TRBV5-5 to TRBJ2-3; D might be TRBD1 or TRBD2, each matching 5 bases. The V and J ends lost 0 bases and 0 bases respectively, with 8 bases between them. The CDR3 has 15 residues. Germline lookup yields CDR1 SGHKS and CDR2 YYEKEE (reference sequence). Complete variable domain (other parts from reference TRBV5-5 and TRBJ2-3): DAGVTQSPTHLIKTRGQQVTLRCSPISGHKSVSWYQQVLGQGPQFIFQYYEKEERGRGNFPDRFSARQFPNYSSELNVNALLLGDSALYLCASSLAGDSTDTQYFGPGTRLTVL.

There are a few counts of this clonotype. This chain joins TRBV12-3 or TRBV12-4 and TRBJ1-5, with D uncertain. The V end lost 8 bases, the J end lost 4 bases, and 12 bases lay between the germline ends. This CDR3 is 13 amino acids long. This CDR3 is CASAANTNQPQHF. The DNA of the CDR3 is TGTGCCAGCGCAGCCAACACAAATCAGCCCCAGCATTTT.

This chain connects TRBV7-8 to TRBJ1-5; 7 nucleotides line up with TRBD1. The ends lost 3 bases at V and 4 bases at J; junction bases unmatched: 12. Germline V CDR1 and CDR2: SGHVS, FQNEAQ. This CDR3 has 17 amino acids. CDR3: CASSFYIDRAKNQPQHF. In DNA, the CDR3 is TGTGCCAGCAGCTTCTATATCGACAGGGCGAAAAATCAGCCCCAGCATTTT.

This clonotype has more than one count but fewer than ten. The CDR3 nucleotides read TGTGCCAGCAGTTATGCCCTCCAGGGTACCGGGGAGCTGTTTTTT. This translates into CASSYALQGTGELFF. V gene TRBV6-6 combines with J gene TRBJ2-2; a weak D match, TRBD1 (5 bases). This CDR3 has 15 amino acids. Germline V CDR1 and CDR2: MNHNY, SVGAGI (reference sequence). The germline V and J ends were trimmed by 3 bases and 5 bases, with 13 bases remaining between them.

This clonotype was observed a handful of times. This rearrangement joins TRBV24-1 to TRBJ1-1; D might be TRBD1 (6 bases). Germline lookup yields CDR1 KGHDR and CDR2 SFDVKD. Trimming stripped 4 bases from V and 7 bases from J, with 12 bases between. This CDR3 is 13 amino acids long. The CDR3 loop reads CATSDPRGGEAFF. CDR3 DNA: TGTGCCACCAGTGACCCCAGGGGAGGTGAAGCTTTCTTT.

This CDR3 is CASSPQGDTIYF. The CDR3 region has the DNA TGTGCCAGCAGCCCCCAGGGAGACACCATATATTTT. V usage is TRBV6-6 and J usage is TRBJ1-3; D is possibly TRBD1 (5 bases). This CDR3 has 12 amino acids. V was pared by 6 bases and J by 8 bases, with 11 bases between. Germline loops: CDR1 MNHNY, CDR2 SVGAGI (reference sequence).

The chain employs TRBV4-1 and TRBJ2-7, with 10 bases aligning to TRBD1. This CDR3 has 15 residues. Germline V gives CDR1 MGHRA, CDR2 YSYEKL. V lost 4 bases, J lost 2 bases, and 5 bases stayed unmatched. The CDR3 loop reads CASSLRTGGTYEQYF. The CDR3 region has the DNA TGCGCCAGCAGCCTAAGGACAGGGGGGACCTACGAGCAGTACTTC.

This clonotype was observed a handful of times. The chain recombines TRBV28 with TRBJ2-2; 7 bases line up with TRBD1. This CDR3 contains 14 residues. V dropped 4 bases and J dropped 3; count of bases not matched to a gene: 2. Per the germline V gene, CDR1 is MDHEN and CDR2 is SYDVKM. CDR3 DNA: TGTGCCAGCAGTTCGGGACAGTACACCGGGGAGCTGTTTTTT. The encoded protein is CASSSGQYTGELFF.

This clonotype was seen repeatedly, ten times or more. The rearrangement links TRBV20-1 to TRBJ1-4; D remains unclear. The V end was cut by 1 base, the J end by 7 bases, with 13 bases between. This CDR3 comprises 14 residues. Germline assignment: CDR1 DFQATT and CDR2 SNEGSKA (reference sequence). This CDR3 is CSARGGQLGEKLFF. The DNA of the CDR3 is TGCAGTGCTAGAGGAGGCCAATTAGGTGAAAAACTGTTTTTT.

This clonotype has just a few counts. V usage is TRBV4-2 and J usage is TRBJ1-2; D possibly corresponds to TRBD1 (6 bases). The CDR3 totals 16 residues. V lost 0 bases and J 0 bases, leaving 11 bases between the germline ends. Per the germline V gene, CDR1 is LGHNA and CDR2 is YNFKEQ. This chain's CDR3 is CASSQDEGGANYGYTF. The CDR3 bases are TGTGCCAGCAGCCAAGATGAAGGGGGAGCTAACTATGGCTACACCTTC.

Only one count was recorded for this clonotype. V is TRBV28 and J is TRBJ2-1; D ambiguous. V dropped 7 bases and J dropped 6 bases, with 10 bases sitting between them. The CDR3 has 12 residues. The germline CDR1 and CDR2 sequences are MDHEN and SYDVKM. CDR3 DNA: TGTGCCAGCAAGGACGGGTTCAATGAGCAGTTCTTC. This translates into CASKDGFNEQFF.

The V gene is TRBV6-5, the J gene TRBJ1-5; 8 bases fit TRBD1. CDR3 length equals 15 residues. With 5 bases clipped from V and 3 bases from J, the junction kept 6 bases outside the gene matches. Germline assignment: CDR1 MNHEY and CDR2 SVGAGI. This chain's CDR3 is CASSSGQGFNQPQHF. CDR3 sequence (DNA): TGTGCCAGCAGTAGTGGACAGGGCTTCAATCAGCCCCAGCATTTT.

This clonotype has a handful of counts. The V call is TRBV11-2, the J call TRBJ2-7, with 7 bases matching TRBD2. V shed 4 bases, J shed 3 bases, and the junction held 6 bases outside the gene matches. Germline V gene sequence: CDR1 SGHAT, CDR2 FQNNGV. This CDR3 is built from 14 residues. In DNA, the CDR3 is TGTGCCAGCAGCTCCCAGCGGGATTTCTACGAGCAGTACTTC. It encodes CASSSQRDFYEQYF.

V and J are TRBV7-8 and TRBJ1-1; D is unclear. With 1 base removed from V and 5 bases from J, the gap between germline ends came to 14 bases. The CDR3 runs to 15 residues. Germline CDR1 is SGHVS and CDR2 is FQNEAQ. DNA of the CDR3: TGTGCCAGCAGCTTAGATGACGGGGTTAGGACTGAAGCTTTCTTT. Its translation is CASSLDDGVRTEAFF. The whole variable domain, filled in from reference TRBV7-8 and TRBJ1-1, reads GAGVSQSPRYKVAKRGQDVALRCDPISGHVSLFWYQQALGQGPEFLTYFQNEAQLDKSGLPSDRFFAERPEGSVSTLKIQRTQQEDSAVYLCASSLDDGVRTEAFFGQGTRLTVV.

This clonotype turned up a few times. This chain links TRBV7-9 with TRBJ2-2; possible D gene TRBD1, 6 bases. Trimming took 7 bases from V and 1 from J, leaving 10 bases between them. Germline assignment: CDR1 SEHNR and CDR2 FQNEAQ (reference sequence). The CDR3 totals 14 residues. CDR3: CASNLQGNTGELFF. As DNA, the CDR3 is TGTGCCAGCAATTTACAGGGGAACACCGGGGAGCTGTTTTTT.

This clonotype has just a few counts. The chain uses TRBV11-2 and TRBJ2-7; D possibly corresponds to TRBD1 (6 bases). Per germline, CDR1 SGHAT and CDR2 FQNNGV. The V end lost 1 base, the J end lost 3 bases, and 16 bases lay between the germline ends. This CDR3 has 16 residues. CDR3 DNA sequence: TGTGCCAGCAGCTTAGTTGGCCAGGACAGTAACTACGAGCAGTACTTC. Translating it yields CASSLVGQDSNYEQYF. The variable domain in full, completed from reference TRBV11-2 and TRBJ2-7, reads EAGVAQSPRYKIIEKRQSVAFWCNPISGHATLYWYQQILGQGPKLLIQFQNNGVVDDSQLPKDRFSAERLKGVDSTLKIQPAKLEDSAVYLCASSLVGQDSNYEQYFGPGTRLTVT.

The table lists this clonotype with a few counts. The chain is built from TRBV6-1 and TRBJ1-2; TRBD1 might be the D (5 bases). CDR3 length equals 12 residues. The germline V and J ends were trimmed by 8 bases and 2 bases, with 9 bases remaining between them. Germline V gene lookup returns CDR1 MNHNS and CDR2 SASEGT. CDR3: CASGDFNYGYTF. In DNA form, the CDR3 reads TGTGCCAGCGGGGACTTCAACTATGGCTACACCTTC.

The rearrangement joins TRBV19 to TRBJ2-3; D unclear. Germline CDR1 reads LNHDA; CDR2 reads SQIVND (reference sequence). The V end lost 5 bases, the J end lost 2 bases, and 11 bases lay between the germline ends. The length of the CDR3 is 14 residues. The CDR3 is CASSPRLATDTQYF. The CDR3 DNA follows: TGTGCCAGTAGTCCCCGGTTGGCCACAGATACGCAGTATTTT.

This clonotype was observed a handful of times. The V call is TRBV6-2 or TRBV6-3, the J call TRBJ2-3; D may be TRBD2 (5 bases). The CDR3 runs to 14 residues. CDR1 is MNHEY and CDR2 is SVGEGT in the germline V gene. V lost 7 bases to trimming and J lost 2 bases, with 13 bases between them. The CDR3 loop reads CASTAGGYTDTQYF. The CDR3 DNA follows: TGTGCCAGCACCGCGGGCGGCTACACAGATACGCAGTATTTT.

This clonotype was observed a handful of times. The chain uses TRBV11-2 and TRBJ2-3; D is ambiguous. Germline CDR1 is SGHAT and CDR2 is FQNNGV. This CDR3 region has 13 residues. Trimming left V 5 bases short and J 0 bases short, with 6 bases between. In nucleotides, the CDR3 is TGTGCCAGCAGCGTCGGCAGCACAGATACGCAGTATTTT. Translation gives CASSVGSTDTQYF.

This clonotype has at least ten counts. The chain links TRBV7-9 to TRBJ2-3; TRBD1 aligns across 8 bases. CDR1 and CDR2 (germline): SEHNR, FQNEAQ (reference sequence). The CDR3 contains 14 residues. Trimming removed 11 bases from V and 5 bases from J; junction bases left unmatched: 12. The CDR3 bases are TGTGCCGCGCGGACAGGGTCTGGAGGAGATACGCAGTATTTT. Protein product: CAARTGSGGDTQYF.

The V call is TRBV12-3 or TRBV12-4, the J call TRBJ2-6; D is perhaps TRBD1 (6 bases). The CDR3 totals 16 residues. Trimming took 6 bases from V and 2 from J, leaving 14 bases between them. The CDR3 bases are TGTGCCAGCAGAGATACAGGGTCTACTGGGGCCAACGTCCTGACTTTC. It codes for CASRDTGSTGANVLTF.

This chain joins TRBV11-1 and TRBJ1-1; no clear D gene. This CDR3 has 13 residues. Trimming removed 6 bases at V and 4 bases at J, with 12 bases between. The germline V gene encodes CDR1 SGHAT and CDR2 FQDESV (reference sequence). CDR3 in DNA: TGTGCCAGCAGTTCAACCGTGGGCACTGAAGCTTTCTTT. Translation gives CASSSTVGTEAFF.

The sample holds a few counts of this clonotype. The rearrangement uses TRBV10-1 and TRBJ2-4, with TRBD2 as a possible D gene (6 bases). V shed 3 bases and J shed 8 bases, with 14 bases lying between them. Germline V gene data show CDR1 as WNHNN and CDR2 as SYGVQD (reference sequence). The CDR3 sequence is 14 residues long. The CDR3 DNA reads as TGCGCCAGCAGTGAAGGGACTGGGGCGTACATTCAGTACTTC. Residues: CASSEGTGAYIQYF.

The chain uses TRBV6-2 or TRBV6-3 and TRBJ1-1; D may be TRBD1 (5 bases). Trimming shortened V by 2 bases and J by 0 bases, and 13 bases separated the two germline ends. Per the germline V gene, CDR1 is MNHEY and CDR2 is SVGEGT. The CDR3 has 16 residues. The CDR3 sequence is CASSYEGRTMNTEAFF. The DNA for the CDR3 is TGTGCCAGCAGTTACGAAGGGCGGACAATGAACACTGAAGCTTTCTTT.

This clonotype has a count of ten or more. This chain links TRBV3-1 with TRBJ2-2; the D is unclear. Germline CDR1 is LGHDT and CDR2 is YNNKEL (reference sequence). This CDR3 spans 18 amino acids. Trimming removed 1 base from V and 2 bases from J, with 17 bases in between. CDR3 sequence reads: CASSQALTSKANTGELFF. Written as DNA, the CDR3 is TGTGCCAGCAGCCAAGCCCTCACATCCAAAGCAAACACCGGGGAGCTGTTTTTT.

This chain joins TRBV5-1 and TRBJ2-3; D might be TRBD1 (6 bases). V shed 0 bases and J shed 2 bases, with 7 bases lying between them. The germline V gene encodes CDR1 SGHRS and CDR2 YFSETQ. The CDR3 contains 14 residues. The CDR3 loop reads CASSLGDNTDTQYF. In DNA, the CDR3 is TGCGCCAGCAGCTTGGGGGACAACACAGATACGCAGTATTTT.

To note about this clonotype: The germline gene is not matched at one end of the junction; a read error may be the cause. The genes are TRBV28 and TRBJ1-6; D gene uncertain. The germline CDR1 and CDR2 sequences are MDHEN and SYDVKM. The CDR3 covers 12 residues. For the CDR3, the DNA is TGTGCCAGCGGTTTCTCACCGAATCAGTTCCACTTT. Its translation is CASGFSPNQFHF.

This clonotype was counted only a few times. The gene calls are TRBV4-3 and TRBJ2-7; TRBD1 is a possible D gene (5 bases). The CDR3 runs to 16 residues. Per germline, CDR1 LGHNA and CDR2 YSLEER. The V end lost 0 bases, the J end lost 0 bases, and 12 bases lay between the germline ends. The CDR3 bases are TGCGCCAGCAGCCAAGATTACGTCAGGGTCTCCTACGAGCAGTACTTC. It translates to CASSQDYVRVSYEQYF.

There are a few counts of this clonotype. The gene calls are TRBV29-1 and TRBJ1-1; 7 nucleotides align to TRBD1. CDR1 and CDR2 (germline): SQVTM, ANQGSEA. After removal of 4 bases from V and 3 bases from J, the junction contained 5 bases not matched to a gene. CDR3 length: 13 residues. CDR3 coding DNA: TGCAGCGTTGCGACAGGGATGGACACTGAAGCTTTCTTT. As protein: CSVATGMDTEAFF.

V and J are TRBV29-1 and TRBJ1-2, with D possibly being TRBD1 (6 bases). Germline CDR1 and CDR2: SQVTM and ANQGSEA. Trimming cost V 6 bases and J 2 bases, with 10 bases left between them. This CDR3 has 12 residues. The CDR3 coding sequence is TGCAGCGTCTGGACAGCGAACTATGGCTACACCTTC. It translates to CSVWTANYGYTF.

The rearrangement joins TRBV19 to TRBJ1-4; 8 bases are shared with TRBD1. The CDR3 covers 15 residues. Germline trimming cut 4 bases from V and 3 bases from J; bases unmatched to any gene: 4. Per the germline V gene, CDR1 is LNHDA and CDR2 is SQIVND (reference sequence). CDR3 sequence: CASSTTGAANEKLFF. In DNA, the CDR3 is TGTGCCAGTAGTACGACAGGGGCGGCTAATGAAAAACTGTTTTTT.